This T cell receptor (beta chain) was documented in a study of shared clonotypes between healthy human individuals. General observations from the study: Non-shared clonotypes had lower generation probabilities than those shared by all four donors.

The protocol was immunoSEQ multiplex PCR, while the TCRdb copy is restricted to in-frame clones and leaves out a portion. The sample consists of roughly 890,000 clones, nearly 95% of them appearing once. About this clone itself: Its antigen is still unknown.

The naive CD8 fraction comprised CD45RO-negative cells positively selected for CCR7 and excluded terminally differentiated effector memory CD45RA+ cells. Donors were healthy HIV-negative adults without recently reported acute infections or vaccinations. Every donor, a Caucasian adult, lived in Nashville, Tennessee. There are 14 residues in the CDR3. In germline, CDR1 is SGHAT, CDR2 FQDESV (reference sequence). J was trimmed by 2 bases and V by 5 bases; bases with no gene match: 6. The rearrangement links TRBV11-1 to TRBJ2-7, with TRBD2 matching 7 bases. The clonotype was recovered from a man aged 25-45 years in good health. Material: naive CD8+ T cells sorted from blood. The CDR3 region is CASSLEGTTYEQYF. In DNA form, the CDR3 reads TGTGCCAGCAGCCTGGAGGGGACTACCTACGAGCAGTACTTC. Full variable domain (rest looked up from reference TRBV11-1 and TRBJ2-7): EAEVAQSPRYKITEKSQAVAFWCDPISGHATLYWYRQILGQGPELLVQFQDESVVDDSQLPKDRFSAERLKGVDSTLKIQPAELGDSAMYLCASSLEGTTYEQYFGPGTRLTVT.